This TCR beta chain was sequenced during a study of cytomegalovirus exposure and HLA in healthy donors. Overall study: One earlier analysis, a look at roughly 170 million T cells, found 100 million to 130 million unique TCR beta sequences. Study conclusions and caveats: Most subjects had HLA-A and HLA-B alleles reportedly predicted accurately by TCR beta sequences.

About this clone itself: The antigen remains undetermined. Lacking the conserved final phenylalanine or tryptophan, this CDR3 likely reflects a read error. Because the CDR3's place on the DNA is in doubt, the DNA is left out and the CDR3 is given as listed by TCRdb.

It was with 60 Vbeta and 13 Jbeta primers that the PCR ran. Clones were read by immunoSEQ multiplex PCR, and TCRdb kept only the in-frame ones, dropping some. The sample yields 150,000 or so clones, roughly 85% seen once. Sequenced: PBMCs. The TCR comes from a man younger than 35 in good health and CMV-seropositive.

This chain's CDR3 is CASSSVTSLGAG. This chain joins TRBV5-4 and TRBJ1-1. The CDR3 is 12 amino acids in total, end residues counted. CDR1 and CDR2 from the germline V gene are SGHNT and YYREEE (reference sequence).